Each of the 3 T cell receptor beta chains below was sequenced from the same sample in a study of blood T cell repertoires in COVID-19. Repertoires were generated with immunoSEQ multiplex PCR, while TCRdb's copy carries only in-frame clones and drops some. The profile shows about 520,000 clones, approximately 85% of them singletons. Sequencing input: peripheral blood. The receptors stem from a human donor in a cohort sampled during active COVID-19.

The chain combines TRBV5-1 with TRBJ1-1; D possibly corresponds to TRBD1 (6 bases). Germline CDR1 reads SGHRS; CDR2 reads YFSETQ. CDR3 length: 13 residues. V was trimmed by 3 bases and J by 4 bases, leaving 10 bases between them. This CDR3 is CASSSDSPTEAFF. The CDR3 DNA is TGCGCCAGCAGCTCGGACAGTCCCACTGAAGCTTTCTTT.

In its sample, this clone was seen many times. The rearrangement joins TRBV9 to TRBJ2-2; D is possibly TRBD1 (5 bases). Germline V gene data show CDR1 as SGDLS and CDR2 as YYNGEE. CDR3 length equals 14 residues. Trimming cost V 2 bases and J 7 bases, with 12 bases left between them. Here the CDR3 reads CASSVTRVYGELFF. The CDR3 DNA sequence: TGTGCCAGCAGCGTGACCAGGGTTTACGGGGAGCTGTTTTTT.

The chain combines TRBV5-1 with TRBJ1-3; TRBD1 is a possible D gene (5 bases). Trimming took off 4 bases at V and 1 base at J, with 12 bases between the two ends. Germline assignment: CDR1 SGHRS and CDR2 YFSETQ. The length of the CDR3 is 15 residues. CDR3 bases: TGCGCCAGCAGCCGGGAGGGGAGTTCTGGAAACACCATATATTTT. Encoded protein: CASSREGSSGNTIYF.